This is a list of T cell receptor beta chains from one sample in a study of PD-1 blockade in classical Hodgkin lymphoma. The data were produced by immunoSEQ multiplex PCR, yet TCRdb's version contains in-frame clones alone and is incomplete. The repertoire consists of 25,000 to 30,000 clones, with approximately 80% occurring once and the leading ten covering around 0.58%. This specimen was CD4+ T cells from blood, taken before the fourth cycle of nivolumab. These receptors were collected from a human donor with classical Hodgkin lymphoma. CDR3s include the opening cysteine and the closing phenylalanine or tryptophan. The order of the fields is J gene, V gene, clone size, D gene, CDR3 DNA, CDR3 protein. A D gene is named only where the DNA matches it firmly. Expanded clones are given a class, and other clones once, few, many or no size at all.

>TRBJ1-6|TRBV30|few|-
TGTGCCTGGAGTGCCCACGGGACTTCTAATTCACCCCTCCACTTT
CAWSAHGTSNSPLHF
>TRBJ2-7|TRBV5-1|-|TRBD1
TGCGCCAGCAGGCCGCCGGGACAGGGATCGGGCGAGCAGTACTTC
CASRPPGQGSGEQYF
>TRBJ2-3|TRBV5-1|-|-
TGCGCCAGCAGCCGGGACACCGATAGCACAGATACGCAGTATTTT
CASSRDTDSTDTQYF
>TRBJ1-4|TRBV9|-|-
TGTGCCAGCAGCCAAGCCCGGGACGGGCCTTTTGAAAAACTGTTTTTT
CASSQARDGPFEKLFF
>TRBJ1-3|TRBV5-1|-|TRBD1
TGCGCCAGCAGCTTGGCCGGACAGGGGATAGGTGGAAACACCATATATTTT
CASSLAGQGIGGNTIYF
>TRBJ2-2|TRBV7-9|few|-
TGTGCCAGCAGCTTCGCCGGCGGGGAGCTGTTTTTT
CASSFAGGELFF
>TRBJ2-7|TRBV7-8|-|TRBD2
TGTGCCAGCAGCCCGACCGGGACTAGTCTCTACGAGCAGTACTTC
CASSPTGTSLYEQYF
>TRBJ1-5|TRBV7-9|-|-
TGTGCCAGCAGCTTAGGGTCAGATAGCAATCAGCCCCAGCATTTT
CASSLGSDSNQPQHF
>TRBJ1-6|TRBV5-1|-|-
TGCGCCAGCAGCTTGAAGGGGGAGGGTTCACCCCTCCACTTT
CASSLKGEGSPLHF
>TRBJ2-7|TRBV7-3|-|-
TGTGCCAGCAGCTTATATGGGGTGGGGGCCTACGAGCAGTACTTC
CASSLYGVGAYEQYF
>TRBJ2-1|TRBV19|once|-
TGTGCCAGTAGGGCAGGGGCGTCCATTGAGCAGTTCTTC
CASRAGASIEQFF
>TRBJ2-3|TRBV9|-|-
TGTGCCAGCAGCGTAGGGGGGGGCCCAGATACGCAGTATTTT
CASSVGGGPDTQYF
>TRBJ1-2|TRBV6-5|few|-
TGTGCCAGCAGTCCCACGGGGAACTATGGCTACACCTTC
CASSPTGNYGYTF
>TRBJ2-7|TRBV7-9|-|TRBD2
TGTGCCAGCAGCTCTAGCGGGGGGGCCGGCGAGCAGTACTTC
CASSSSGGAGEQYF